This T cell receptor (beta chain) is from a study of identical twins. Study-wide findings and caveats: It was out-of-frame TCR alpha sharing in monozygotic twins that models underestimated. The more abundant beta clonotypes in cord blood had fewer insertions, and memory repertoires did not show this.

Each cDNA held unique molecular identifiers, and template switching gave it a universal primer site. TCRdb itself ran the 5' RACE reads through MiXCR, one entry per CDR3 protein. The sample has about 450,000 distinct CDR3 sequences, around a sixth seen once. Worth noting for this clonotype: The target antigen is unknown.

CDR1 is GTSNPN, CDR2 SVGIG, per germline (reference sequence). There are 15 residues in the CDR3. Trimming removed 1 base at V and 0 bases at J, with 12 bases between. The sample taken for sequencing was naive T cells sorted from blood. This clonotype originated in a man between 45 and 60 years old in good health. The V and J genes are TRBV30 and TRBJ1-1; D unclear. The CDR3 reads CAWSGFGSMNTEAFF. The DNA for the CDR3 is TGTGCCTGGAGTGGGTTTGGTTCAATGAACACTGAAGCTTTCTTT.